Sequencing of this T cell receptor beta chain was carried out in a study of T cell repertoires in cytomegalovirus infection. The overall study: Evidence of both CMV infection and a matching HLA type came from public TCR beta signatures. Whole-study results and caveats: Accumulated public TCR beta family frequency recognized individuals carrying CMV together with the relevant HLA. What dominated the ex vivo response were HLA-C-restricted CMV-specific TCR beta clonotypes.

V gave up 4 bases and J gave up 1 base, with 10 bases separating them. The CDR3 sequence is 15 residues long. Per germline, CDR1 LGHNA and CDR2 YNFKEQ. TCRdb processed the reads anew with MiXCR; each CDR3 protein has one entry. This sample has under 850,000 distinct CDR3 sequences; approximately 40% occur once, and the top ten carry roughly 2.8%. This clonotype has a handful of counts. Its target is not known. The sequence was collected from a human donor in good health (CMV status not recorded). Some clones in this sample may be carry-over from other donors' samples. The genes are TRBV4-2 and TRBJ2-2; D gene ambiguous. Sequenced sample: PBMCs. The CDR3 nucleotides are TGTGCCAGCAGCCGGTCCCTCGGGAACACCGGGGAGCTGTTTTTT. Its protein product is CASSRSLGNTGELFF.